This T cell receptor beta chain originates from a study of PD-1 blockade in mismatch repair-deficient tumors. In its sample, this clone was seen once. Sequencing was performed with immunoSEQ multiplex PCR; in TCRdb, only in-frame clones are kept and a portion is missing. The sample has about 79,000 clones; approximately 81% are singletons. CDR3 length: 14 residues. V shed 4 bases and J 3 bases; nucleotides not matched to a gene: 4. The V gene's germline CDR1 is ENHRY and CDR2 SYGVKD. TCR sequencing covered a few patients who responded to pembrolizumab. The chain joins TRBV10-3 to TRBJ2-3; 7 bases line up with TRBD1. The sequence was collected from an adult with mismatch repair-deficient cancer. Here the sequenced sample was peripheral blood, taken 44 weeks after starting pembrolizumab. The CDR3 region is CAISGARGTDTQYF. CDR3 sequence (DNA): TGTGCCATCAGTGGTGCCAGGGGGACAGATACGCAGTATTTT.